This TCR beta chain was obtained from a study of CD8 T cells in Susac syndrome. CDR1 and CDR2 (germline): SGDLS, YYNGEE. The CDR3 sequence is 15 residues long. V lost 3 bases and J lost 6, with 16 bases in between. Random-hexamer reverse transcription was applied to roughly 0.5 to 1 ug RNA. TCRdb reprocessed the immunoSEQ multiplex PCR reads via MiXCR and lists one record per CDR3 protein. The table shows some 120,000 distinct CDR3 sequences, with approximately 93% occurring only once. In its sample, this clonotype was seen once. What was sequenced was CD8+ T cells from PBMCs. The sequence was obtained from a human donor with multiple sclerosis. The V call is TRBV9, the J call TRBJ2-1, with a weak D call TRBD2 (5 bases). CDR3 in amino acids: CASSARGENFNEQFF. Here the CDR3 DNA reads TGTGCCAGCAGCGCTCGTGGGGAGAACTTCAATGAGCAGTTCTTC.